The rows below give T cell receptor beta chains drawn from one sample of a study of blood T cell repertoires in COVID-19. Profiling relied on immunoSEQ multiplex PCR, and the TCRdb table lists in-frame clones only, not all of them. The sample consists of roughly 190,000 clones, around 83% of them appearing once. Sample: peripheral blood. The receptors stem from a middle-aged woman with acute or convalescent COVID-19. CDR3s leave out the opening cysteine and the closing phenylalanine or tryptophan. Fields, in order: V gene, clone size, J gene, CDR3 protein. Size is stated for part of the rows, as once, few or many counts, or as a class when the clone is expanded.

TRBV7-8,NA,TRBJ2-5,ASSMGLAAQETQY
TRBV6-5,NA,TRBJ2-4,ASTRLGGKNIQY
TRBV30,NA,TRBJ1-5,AWSVTEDGPQH
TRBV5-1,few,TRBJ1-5,ASSPGQTNQPQH
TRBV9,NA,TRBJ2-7,ASSGSGTGRNEQY
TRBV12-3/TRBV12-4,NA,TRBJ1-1,ASSLSRDTEAF
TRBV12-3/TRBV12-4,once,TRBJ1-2,ASSLIQGSYT
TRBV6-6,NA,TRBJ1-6,ASTNHATSSPLH
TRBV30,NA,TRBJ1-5,AWSSGGGQPQH
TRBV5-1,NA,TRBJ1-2,ASSRGQGVEGYT
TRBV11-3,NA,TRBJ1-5,ASSFHGGGYQPQH
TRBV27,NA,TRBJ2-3,ASSLTGGVGLELFNTDTQY
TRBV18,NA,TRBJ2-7,ASSPAAGGSYEQY
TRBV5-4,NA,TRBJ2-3,ASSLGRNTDTQY
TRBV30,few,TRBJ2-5,AWSQDRGGPETQY
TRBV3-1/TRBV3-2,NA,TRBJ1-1,ASSHSMRNRGTEAF
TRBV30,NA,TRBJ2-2,AWNFGDKNTGELF
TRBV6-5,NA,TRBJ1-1,ASLLTQGNTEAF
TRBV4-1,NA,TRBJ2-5,ASSQGRGGYQETQY
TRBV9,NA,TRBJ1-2,ASSVVETGFLRGYT
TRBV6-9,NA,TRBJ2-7,ASSYAREYGSYEQY
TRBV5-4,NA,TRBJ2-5,ASQTGNQETQY
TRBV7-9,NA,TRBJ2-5,ASSLAPDGFLETQY
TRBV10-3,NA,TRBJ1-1,AITPLLNTEAF
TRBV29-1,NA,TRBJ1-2,SVLIQGSYGYT
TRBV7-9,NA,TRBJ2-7,ASSQPGQNYEQY
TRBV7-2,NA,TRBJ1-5,ASSQTGGKEPQH
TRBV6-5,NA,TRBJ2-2,ASIGAGELF
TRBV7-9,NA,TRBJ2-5,ASSPRTGLETQY
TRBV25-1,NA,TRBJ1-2,ASSLGDYGYT
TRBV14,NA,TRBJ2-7,ASSQDRDFSYEQY
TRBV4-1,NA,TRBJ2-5,ASSQERALEETQY
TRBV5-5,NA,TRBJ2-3,ASSLGENTQY
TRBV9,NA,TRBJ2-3,ASSTGLVLDTQY
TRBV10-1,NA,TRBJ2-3,ASSVGFEGSAQY
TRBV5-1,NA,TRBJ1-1,ASSTGLSGANTEAF
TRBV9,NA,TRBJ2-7,ASSPRTSGYSYEQY
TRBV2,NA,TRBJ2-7,ASSDQGLAGGGDYEQY
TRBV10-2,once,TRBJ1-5,ASRGSSLGGNQPQH
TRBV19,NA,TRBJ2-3,ATRGQGAARTTDTQY
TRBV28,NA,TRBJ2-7,ASRRTSLGEQY
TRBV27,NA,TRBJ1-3,ASSLSWLAGNTIY
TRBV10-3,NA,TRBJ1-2,AISEAMESPYGYT
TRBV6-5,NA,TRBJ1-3,ASSRQDSGNTIY
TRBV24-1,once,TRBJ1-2,ATSGGQGSSISMGYT
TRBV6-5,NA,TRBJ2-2,ASKIQNTGELF
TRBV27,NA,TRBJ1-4,ASRSNEKLF
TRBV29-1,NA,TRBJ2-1,SVRDSSYNEQF
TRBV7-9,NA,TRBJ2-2,ASNPRGGRAANTGELF
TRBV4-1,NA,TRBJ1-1,ASSQEAGWVRTEAF
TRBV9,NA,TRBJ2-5,ASSVATGNQETQY
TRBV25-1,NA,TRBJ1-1,ASSVQGSTEAF
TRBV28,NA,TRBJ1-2,ASGSDLYGYT
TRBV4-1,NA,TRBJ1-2,ASSPGGTGKLYGYT
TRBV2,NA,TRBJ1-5,ASSWEGSNQPQH